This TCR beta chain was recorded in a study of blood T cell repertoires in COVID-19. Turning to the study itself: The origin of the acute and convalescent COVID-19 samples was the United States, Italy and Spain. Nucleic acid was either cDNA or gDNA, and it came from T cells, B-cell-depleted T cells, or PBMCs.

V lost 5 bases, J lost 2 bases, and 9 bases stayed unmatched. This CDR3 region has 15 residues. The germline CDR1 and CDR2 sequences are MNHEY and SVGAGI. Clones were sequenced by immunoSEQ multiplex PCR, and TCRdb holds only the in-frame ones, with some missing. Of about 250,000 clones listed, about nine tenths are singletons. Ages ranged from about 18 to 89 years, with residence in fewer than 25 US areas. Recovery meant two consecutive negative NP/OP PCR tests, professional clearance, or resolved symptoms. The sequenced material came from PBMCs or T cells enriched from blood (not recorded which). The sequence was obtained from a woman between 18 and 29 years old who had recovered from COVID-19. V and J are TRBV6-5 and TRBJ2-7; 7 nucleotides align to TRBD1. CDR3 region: CASSPEYDRAYEQYF. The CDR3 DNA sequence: TGTGCCAGCAGTCCCGAATATGACAGGGCCTACGAGCAGTACTTC.